This T cell receptor (beta chain) came from a study of post-analysis software for immune sequencing data. V lost 5 bases to trimming and J lost 3 bases, with 10 bases between them. The CDR3 is 13 amino acids. The germline V gene has CDR1 SGHAT and CDR2 FQNNGV. Notes on this clonotype: The antigen is unknown.

Every TCR beta cDNA library bore unique molecular identifiers. TCRdb reanalysed the PCR reads using MiXCR and keeps one entry per CDR3 protein. The sample carries hundreds of thousands of distinct CDR3 sequences, roughly three fifths recorded once. Notes on the study in general: Strong same-batch co-clustering of samples appeared with F measure clustering. Comparison of patients with controls showed four or five TRBV segments more frequent in patients, TRBV5-6, TRBV5-1 and TRBV20-1 among them.

The sample was blood. This receptor was identified in a girl aged 2-10 years with multiple sclerosis. This sequence joins TRBV11-2 and TRBJ2-5; no clear D. The CDR3 sequence is CASSALPEETQYF. In DNA, the CDR3 is TGTGCCAGCAGCGCTTTACCAGAAGAGACCCAGTACTTC.